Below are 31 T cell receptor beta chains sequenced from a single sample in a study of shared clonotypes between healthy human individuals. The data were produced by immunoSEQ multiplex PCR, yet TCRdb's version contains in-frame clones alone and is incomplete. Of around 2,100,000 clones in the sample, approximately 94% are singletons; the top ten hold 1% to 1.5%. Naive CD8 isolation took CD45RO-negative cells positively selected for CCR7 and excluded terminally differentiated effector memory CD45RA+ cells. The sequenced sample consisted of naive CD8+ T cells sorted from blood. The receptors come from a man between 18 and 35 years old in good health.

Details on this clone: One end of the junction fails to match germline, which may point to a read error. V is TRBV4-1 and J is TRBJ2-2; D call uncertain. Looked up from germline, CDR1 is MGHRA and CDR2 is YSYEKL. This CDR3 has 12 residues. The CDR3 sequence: CASSPNTGELFF. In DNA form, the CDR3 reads TGCGCCAGCAGCCCGAATACCGGGGAGCTGTTTTTT.

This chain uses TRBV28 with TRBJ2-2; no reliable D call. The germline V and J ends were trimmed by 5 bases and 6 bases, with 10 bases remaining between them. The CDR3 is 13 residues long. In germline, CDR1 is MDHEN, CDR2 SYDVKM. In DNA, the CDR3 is TGTGCCAGCAGTCTAAGGATCGCCGGGGAGCTGTTTTTT. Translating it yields CASSLRIAGELFF.

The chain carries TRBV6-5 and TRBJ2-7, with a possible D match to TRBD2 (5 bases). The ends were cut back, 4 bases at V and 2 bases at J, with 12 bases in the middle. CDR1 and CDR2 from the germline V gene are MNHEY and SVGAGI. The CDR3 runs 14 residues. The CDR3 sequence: CASSSRDPTYEQYF. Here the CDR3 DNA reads TGTGCCAGCAGTTCCCGGGATCCCACCTACGAGCAGTACTTC.

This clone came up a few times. Here the CDR3 reads CASTDLRADGYTF. In DNA form, the CDR3 reads TGTGCCAGTACGGATTTGAGGGCGGATGGCTACACCTTC. The chain uses TRBV19 and TRBJ1-2; no firm D call. From germline, CDR1 is LNHDA and CDR2 SQIVND (reference sequence). Trimming removed 7 bases at V and 6 bases at J, with 15 bases between. The CDR3 runs 13 residues.

In DNA form, the CDR3 reads TGTGCCACCCACCTTCCGGCACGGGCATGCTACGAGCAGTACTTC. Its protein is CATHLPARACYEQYF. The V call is TRBV6-4, the J call TRBJ2-7; D remains ambiguous. The germline V and J ends were trimmed by 10 bases and 3 bases, with 22 bases remaining between them. In germline, CDR1 is MRHNA, CDR2 SNTAGT. This CDR3 region has 15 residues.

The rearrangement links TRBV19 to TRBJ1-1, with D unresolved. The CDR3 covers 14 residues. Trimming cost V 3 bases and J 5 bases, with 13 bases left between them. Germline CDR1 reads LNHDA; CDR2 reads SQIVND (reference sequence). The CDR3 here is CASSIPGVGTEAFF. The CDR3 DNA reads TGTGCCAGTAGTATCCCCGGGGTCGGGACTGAAGCTTTCTTT.

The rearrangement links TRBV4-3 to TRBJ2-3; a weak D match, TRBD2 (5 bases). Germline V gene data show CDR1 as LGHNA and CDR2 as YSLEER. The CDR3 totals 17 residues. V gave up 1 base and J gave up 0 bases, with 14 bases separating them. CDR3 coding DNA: TGCGCCAGCAGCCAAGGTCCCCCGGGGTCTAGCACAGATACGCAGTATTTT. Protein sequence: CASSQGPPGSSTDTQYF.

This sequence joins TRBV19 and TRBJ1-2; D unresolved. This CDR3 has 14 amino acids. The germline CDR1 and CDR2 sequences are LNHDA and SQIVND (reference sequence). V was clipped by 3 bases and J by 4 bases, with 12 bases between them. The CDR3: CASSMVGGTYGYTF. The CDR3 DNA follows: TGTGCCAGTAGTATGGTGGGCGGAACCTATGGCTACACCTTC.

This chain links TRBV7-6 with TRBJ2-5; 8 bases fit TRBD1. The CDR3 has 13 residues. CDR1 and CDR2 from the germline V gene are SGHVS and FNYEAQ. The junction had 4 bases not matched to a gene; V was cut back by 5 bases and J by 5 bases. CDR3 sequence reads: CASSADRGETQYF. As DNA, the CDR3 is TGTGCCAGCAGCGCAGACAGGGGCGAGACCCAGTACTTC.

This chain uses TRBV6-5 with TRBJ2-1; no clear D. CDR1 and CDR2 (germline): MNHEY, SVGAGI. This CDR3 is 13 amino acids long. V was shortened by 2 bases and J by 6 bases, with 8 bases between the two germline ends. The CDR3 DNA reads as TGTGCCAGCAGTTACCATCAGGCCAATGAGCAGTTCTTC. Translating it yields CASSYHQANEQFF.

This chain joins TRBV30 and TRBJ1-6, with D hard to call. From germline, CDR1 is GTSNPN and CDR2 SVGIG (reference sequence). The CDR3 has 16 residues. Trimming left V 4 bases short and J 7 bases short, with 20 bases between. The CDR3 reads CAWNLILISWNSPLHF. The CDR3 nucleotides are TGTGCCTGGAATCTAATATTAATCTCTTGGAATTCACCCCTCCACTTT.

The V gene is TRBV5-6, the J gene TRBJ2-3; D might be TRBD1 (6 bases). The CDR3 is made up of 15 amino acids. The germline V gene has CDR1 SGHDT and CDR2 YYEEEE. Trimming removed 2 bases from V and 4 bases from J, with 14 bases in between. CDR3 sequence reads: CASSFRTSGADTQYF. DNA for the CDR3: TGTGCCAGCAGCTTCAGAACTTCAGGGGCAGATACGCAGTATTTT.

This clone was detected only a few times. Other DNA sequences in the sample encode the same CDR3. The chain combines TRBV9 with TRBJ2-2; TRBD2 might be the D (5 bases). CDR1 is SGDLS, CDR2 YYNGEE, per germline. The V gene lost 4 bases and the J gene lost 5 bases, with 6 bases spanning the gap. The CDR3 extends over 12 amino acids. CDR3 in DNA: TGTGCCAGCAGCCCGGGGACCGGGGAGCTGTTTTTT. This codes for CASSPGTGELFF.

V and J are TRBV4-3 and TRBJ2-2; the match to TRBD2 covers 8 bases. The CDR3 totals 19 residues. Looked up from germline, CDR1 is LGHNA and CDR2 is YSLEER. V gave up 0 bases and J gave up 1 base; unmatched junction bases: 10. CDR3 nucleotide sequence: TGCGCCAGCAGCCAAGAAAGGGCTAGCGGGCTAGGGAACACCGGGGAGCTGTTTTTT. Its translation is CASSQERASGLGNTGELFF.

The DNA of the CDR3 is TGTGCCATCAGAACTACCCCGGGGACCCCCTACGAGCAGTACTTC. It yields the protein CAIRTTPGTPYEQYF. The gene calls are TRBV10-3 and TRBJ2-7; either TRBD1 or TRBD2 may supply D (5 bases each). Germline CDR1 and CDR2: ENHRY and SYGVKD. The V end was cut by 6 bases, the J end by 2 bases, with 17 bases between. The CDR3 runs to 15 residues.

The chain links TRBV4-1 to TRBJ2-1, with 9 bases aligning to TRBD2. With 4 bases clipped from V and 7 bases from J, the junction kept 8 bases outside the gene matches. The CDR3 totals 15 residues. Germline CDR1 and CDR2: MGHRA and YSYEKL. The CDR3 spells CASSRTPSGANEQFF. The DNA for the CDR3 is TGCGCCAGCAGCCGCACCCCTAGCGGGGCTAATGAGCAGTTCTTC.

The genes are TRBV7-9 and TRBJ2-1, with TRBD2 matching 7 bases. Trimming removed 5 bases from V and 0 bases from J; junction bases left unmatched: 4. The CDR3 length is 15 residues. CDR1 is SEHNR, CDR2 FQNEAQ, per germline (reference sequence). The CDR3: CASSMGTNSYNEQFF. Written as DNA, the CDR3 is TGTGCCAGCAGCATGGGGACTAACTCCTACAATGAGCAGTTCTTC.

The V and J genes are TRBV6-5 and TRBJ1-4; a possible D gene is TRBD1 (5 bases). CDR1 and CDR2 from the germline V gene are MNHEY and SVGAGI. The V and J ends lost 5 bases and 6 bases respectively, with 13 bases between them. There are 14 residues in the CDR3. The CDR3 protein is CASSIQEGDEKLFF. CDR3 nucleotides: TGTGCCAGCAGTATACAGGAGGGCGATGAAAAACTGTTTTTT.

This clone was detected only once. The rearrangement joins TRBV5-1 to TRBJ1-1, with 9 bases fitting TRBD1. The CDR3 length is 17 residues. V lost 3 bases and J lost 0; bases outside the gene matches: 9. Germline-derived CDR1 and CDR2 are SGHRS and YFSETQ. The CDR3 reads CASSSGQGTGMNTEAFF. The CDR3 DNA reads TGCGCCAGCAGCTCCGGACAGGGGACGGGGATGAACACTGAAGCTTTCTTT.

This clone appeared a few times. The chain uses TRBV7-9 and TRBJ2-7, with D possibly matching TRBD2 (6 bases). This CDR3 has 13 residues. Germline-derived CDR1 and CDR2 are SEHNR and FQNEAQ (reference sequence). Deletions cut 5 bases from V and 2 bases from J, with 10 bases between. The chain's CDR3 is CASSPGEPYEQYF. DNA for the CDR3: TGTGCCAGCAGCCCGGGGGAACCCTACGAGCAGTACTTC.

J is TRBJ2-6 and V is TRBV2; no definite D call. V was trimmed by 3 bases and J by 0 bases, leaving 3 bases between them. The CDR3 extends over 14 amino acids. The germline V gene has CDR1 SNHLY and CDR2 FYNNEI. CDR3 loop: CASSESSGANVLTF. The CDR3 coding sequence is TGTGCCAGCAGTGAGAGCTCTGGGGCCAACGTCCTGACTTTC.

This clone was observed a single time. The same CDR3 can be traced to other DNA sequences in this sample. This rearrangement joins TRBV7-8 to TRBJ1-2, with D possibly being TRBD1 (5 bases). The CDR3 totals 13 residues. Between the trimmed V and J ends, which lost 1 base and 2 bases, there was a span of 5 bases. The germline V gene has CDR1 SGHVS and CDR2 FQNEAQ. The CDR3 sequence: CASSLGGNYGYTF. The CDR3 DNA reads TGTGCCAGCAGCTTAGGGGGGAACTATGGCTACACCTTC.

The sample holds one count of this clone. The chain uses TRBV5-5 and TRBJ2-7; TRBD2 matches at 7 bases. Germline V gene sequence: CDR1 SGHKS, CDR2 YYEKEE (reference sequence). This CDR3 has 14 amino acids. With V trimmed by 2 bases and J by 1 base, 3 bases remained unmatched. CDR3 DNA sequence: TGTGCCAGCAGCTTTAGGACTAGTTCCTACGAGCAGTACTTC. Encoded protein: CASSFRTSSYEQYF.

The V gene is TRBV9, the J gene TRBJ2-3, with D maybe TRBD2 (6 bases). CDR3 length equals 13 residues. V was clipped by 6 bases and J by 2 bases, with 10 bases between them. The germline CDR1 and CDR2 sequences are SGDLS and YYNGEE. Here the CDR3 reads CASKAGHTDTQYF. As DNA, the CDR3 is TGTGCCAGCAAGGCGGGGCACACAGATACGCAGTATTTT.

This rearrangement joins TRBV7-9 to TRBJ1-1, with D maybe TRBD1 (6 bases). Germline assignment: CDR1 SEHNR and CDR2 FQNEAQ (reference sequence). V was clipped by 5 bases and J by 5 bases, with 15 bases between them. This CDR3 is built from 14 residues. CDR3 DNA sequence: TGTGCCAGCAGCCAGGGGACGCCTCAAACTGAAGCTTTCTTT. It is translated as CASSQGTPQTEAFF.

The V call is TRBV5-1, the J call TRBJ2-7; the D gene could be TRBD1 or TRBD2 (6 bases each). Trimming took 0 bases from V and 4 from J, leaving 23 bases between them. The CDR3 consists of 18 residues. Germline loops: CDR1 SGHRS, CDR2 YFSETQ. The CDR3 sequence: CASSLAPGAEIAVYEQYF. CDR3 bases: TGCGCCAGCAGCTTGGCCCCGGGGGCGGAGATAGCGGTATACGAGCAGTACTTC.

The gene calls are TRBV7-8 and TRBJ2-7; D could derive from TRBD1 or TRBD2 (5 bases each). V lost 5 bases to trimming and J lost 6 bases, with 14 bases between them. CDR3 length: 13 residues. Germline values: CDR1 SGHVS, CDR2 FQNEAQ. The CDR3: CASSQTPGTEQYF. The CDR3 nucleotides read TGTGCCAGCAGCCAAACTCCGGGGACCGAGCAGTACTTC.

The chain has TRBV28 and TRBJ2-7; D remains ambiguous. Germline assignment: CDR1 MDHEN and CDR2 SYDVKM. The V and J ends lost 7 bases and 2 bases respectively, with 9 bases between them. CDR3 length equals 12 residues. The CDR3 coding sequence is TGTGCCAGCATGCCAGGAACCTACGAGCAGTACTTC. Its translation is CASMPGTYEQYF.

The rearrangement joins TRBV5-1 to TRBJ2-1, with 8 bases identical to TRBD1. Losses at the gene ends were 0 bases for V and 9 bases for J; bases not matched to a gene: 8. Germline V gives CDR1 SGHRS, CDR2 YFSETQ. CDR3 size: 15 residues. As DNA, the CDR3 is TGCGCCAGCAGCTTGGCGGCAGGGGGCTTGGTTGAGCAGTTCTTC. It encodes CASSLAAGGLVEQFF.

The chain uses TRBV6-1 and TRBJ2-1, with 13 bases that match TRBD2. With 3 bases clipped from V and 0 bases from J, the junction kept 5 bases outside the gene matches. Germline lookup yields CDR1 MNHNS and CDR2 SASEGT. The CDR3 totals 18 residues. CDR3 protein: CASSEGLAGSYSYNEQFF. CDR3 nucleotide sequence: TGTGCCAGCAGTGAGGGACTAGCGGGAAGCTACTCCTACAATGAGCAGTTCTTC.

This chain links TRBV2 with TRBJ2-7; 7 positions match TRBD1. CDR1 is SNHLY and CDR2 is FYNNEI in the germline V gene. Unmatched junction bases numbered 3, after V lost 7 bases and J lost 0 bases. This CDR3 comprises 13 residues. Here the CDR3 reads CASMPGGSYEQYF. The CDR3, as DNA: TGTGCCAGCATGCCAGGGGGCTCCTACGAGCAGTACTTC.